This T cell receptor beta chain derives from a study of cytomegalovirus exposure and HLA in healthy donors. A few counts support this clone. 13 Jbeta primers and 60 Vbeta primers were used for the PCR. Measured with immunoSEQ multiplex PCR; TCRdb has only the in-frame clones, and not every one. The sample holds about 160,000 clones, approximately 90% seen once. Between the trimmed V and J ends, which lost 1 base and 7 bases, there was a span of 13 bases. Germline V gene data show CDR1 as SNHLY and CDR2 as FYNNEI. The CDR3 extends over 15 amino acids. The clonotype comes from a woman in her thirties in good health and CMV-seronegative. The V call is TRBV2, the J call TRBJ1-4; tentative D call: TRBD1 (5 bases). Sequencing was done on a sample of PBMCs. CDR3 DNA: TGTGCCAGCAGTGAAGGCGACAGACGGATTGAAAAACTGTTTTTT. Translated, it gives CASSEGDRRIEKLFF.